The 10 T cell receptor beta chains presented below share a single source sample, sequenced in a study of blood T cell repertoires in COVID-19. Clones were sequenced by immunoSEQ multiplex PCR, and TCRdb holds only the in-frame ones, with some missing. The sample carries 90,000 to 110,000 clones, about nine tenths recorded once. Input material: peripheral blood. The origin of the receptors is a human donor in a cohort sampled during active COVID-19.

This chain joins TRBV18 and TRBJ2-5, with 7 bases that match TRBD2. Trimming cost V 3 bases and J 4 bases; bases outside gene matches: 11. The CDR3 has 16 amino acids. CDR1 is KGHSH, CDR2 LQKENI, per germline. CDR3 loop: CASSPNFLAGVETQYF. CDR3 nucleotides: TGTGCCAGCTCACCTAACTTTCTCGCGGGAGTAGAGACCCAGTACTTC.

The chain employs TRBV6-5 and TRBJ2-7, with 8 bases lining up with TRBD1. Trimming removed 5 bases from V and 2 bases from J; junction bases left unmatched: 2. The CDR3 is 13 residues long. The germline V gene has CDR1 MNHEY and CDR2 SVGAGI. Here the CDR3 reads CASSRTGTYEQYF. Written as DNA, the CDR3 is TGTGCCAGCAGTAGGACAGGGACCTACGAGCAGTACTTC.

The chain recombines TRBV6-5 with TRBJ2-1; 8 bases map to TRBD2. Germline-derived CDR1 and CDR2 are MNHEY and SVGAGI. CDR3 length: 14 residues. Trimming cost V 10 bases and J 7 bases; bases outside gene matches: 12. CDR3 protein: CATSAGLASNEQFF. CDR3 nucleotide sequence: TGTGCCACCTCCGCCGGACTAGCTTCGAATGAGCAGTTCTTC.

This chain uses TRBV27 with TRBJ2-1; 9 nucleotides line up with TRBD1. The J segment lost 4 bases and the V segment lost 2 bases, leaving 3 bases of the junction unmatched. The CDR3 is 15 residues long. Germline lookup yields CDR1 MNHEY and CDR2 SMNVEV (reference sequence). As DNA, the CDR3 is TGTGCCAGCAGTTTAACGGACAGGGGATACAATGAGCAGTTCTTC. Residues: CASSLTDRGYNEQFF.

The chain combines TRBV7-2 with TRBJ2-3, with TRBD2 identical over 8 bases. The germline V gene encodes CDR1 SGHTA and CDR2 FQGNSA. The V and J ends lost 6 bases and 4 bases, in that order; junction bases with no gene match: 9. The length of the CDR3 is 15 residues. The CDR3 region has the DNA TGTGCCAGCAGTTCCCAAGCGGGGGCGGCAGATACGCAGTATTTT. Translating gives CASSSQAGAADTQYF.

The rearrangement uses TRBV6-6 and TRBJ2-2, with 8 bases aligning to TRBD1. Per germline, CDR1 MNHNY and CDR2 SVGAGI (reference sequence). V shed 5 bases and J 4 bases; nucleotides not matched to a gene: 6. This CDR3 contains 15 residues. CDR3 region: CASSLGQEPTGELFF. CDR3 in DNA: TGTGCCAGCAGTCTGGGACAGGAGCCCACCGGGGAGCTGTTTTTT.

The rearrangement uses TRBV6-5 and TRBJ1-5; 11 nucleotides match TRBD1. Trimming at V came to 6 bases and at J to 6 bases, leaving 1 base not matched to a gene. This CDR3 has 13 amino acids. Germline CDR1 reads MNHEY; CDR2 reads SVGAGI. CDR3 in DNA: TGTGCCAGCAGGGACAGGGGGCCTCAGCCCCAGCATTTT. This encodes CASRDRGPQPQHF.

This chain uses TRBV5-1 with TRBJ2-3, with 7 bases matching TRBD2. The CDR3 spans 14 residues. Germline loops: CDR1 SGHRS, CDR2 YFSETQ. V lost 2 bases, J lost 6 bases, and 6 bases stayed unmatched. The CDR3 spells CASSFGLEVDTQYF. The CDR3 DNA reads TGCGCCAGCAGCTTTGGACTAGAGGTGGATACGCAGTATTTT.

The chain couples TRBV29-1 to TRBJ2-4; perhaps TRBD2 as D (5 bases). V was pared by 5 bases and J by 0 bases, with 11 bases between. The CDR3 loop spans 14 amino acids. Germline V lookup: CDR1 SQVTM, CDR2 ANQGSEA. The CDR3 sequence is CSVRGHLAKNIQYF. The CDR3 DNA is TGCAGCGTTCGGGGTCATCTAGCCAAAAACATTCAGTACTTC.

The chain uses TRBV10-3 and TRBJ2-2; D is possibly TRBD2 (5 bases). Trimming removed 6 bases from V and 3 bases from J, with 8 bases in between. CDR1 is ENHRY and CDR2 is SYGVKD in the germline V gene. This CDR3 is built from 13 residues. The DNA of the CDR3 is TGTGCCATCAGAAGCGGTCACACCGGGGAGCTGTTTTTT. It encodes CAIRSGHTGELFF.